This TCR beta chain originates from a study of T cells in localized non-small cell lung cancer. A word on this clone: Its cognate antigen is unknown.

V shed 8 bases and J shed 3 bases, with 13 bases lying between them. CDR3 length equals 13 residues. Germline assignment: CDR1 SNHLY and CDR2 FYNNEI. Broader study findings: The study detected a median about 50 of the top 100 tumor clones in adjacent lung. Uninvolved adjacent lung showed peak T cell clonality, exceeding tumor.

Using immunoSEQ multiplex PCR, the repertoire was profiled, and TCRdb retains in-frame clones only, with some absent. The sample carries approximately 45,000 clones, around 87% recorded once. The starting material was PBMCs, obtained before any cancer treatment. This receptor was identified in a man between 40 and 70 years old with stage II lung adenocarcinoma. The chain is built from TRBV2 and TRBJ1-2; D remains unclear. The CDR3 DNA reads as TGTGCCAGCCTCCTGACGGCCGACTATGGCTACACCTTC. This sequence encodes CASLLTADYGYTF.